A single TCR beta chain is shown here with its context. In its sample, this clonotype was seen many times. No cognate antigen has been identified for it. The input lacks base qualities; no much larger clone sits a single base away. From the cysteine up to the phenylalanine, the CDR3 has a length of 13 residues. Just the 39-base CDR3 DNA is kept, in frame starting at base 1. A distance of 12 bases separates the germline ends of V and J, which lose 3 bases and 8 bases respectively. For CDR1 and CDR2, the germline V gene lists SGHRS and YFSETQ. The receptor library was made with PCR. Sequencer: Illumina HiSeq 2500. Molecular barcoding was employed in the preparation of TCR libraries, with unique molecular identifiers being used to normalize TCRbeta repertoire quantification. The raw public data were reprocessed by TCRdb itself: fastp quality trimming at Q25, MiXCR clonotype calling, in-frame beta chains only. Rows are combined by CDR3 protein, so each entry shows the most common genes and DNA. Counted in this sample were hundreds of thousands of distinct CDR3 sequences; about a quarter of them appeared once. 2.6% of the sample is held by the ten biggest clonotypes.

The data were taken from a study of T-cell reconstitution after alpha-beta-depleted transplantation in children (dated by TCRdb to 2016 to 2018). In terms of the full investigation: The study quantitatively tracked T-cell immune reconstitution after TCRalphabeta/CD19-depleted allogeneic hematopoietic cell transplantation in children using TCR repertoire profiling. The full study reports these points: The high TCRbeta diversity at day 60 in some patients was ascribed to recipient T cells and intrathymic progenitors that had survived conditioning. Hyperexpanded clone frequencies declined over subsequent months; after one year, T-cell counts and TCRbeta diversity were mostly attributed to newly produced T cells. Apparently early alphabetaT-cell count recovery about two months after transplant reportedly relied on only several hundred rapidly expanded clones derived from non-depleted graft cells.

Per the publication, the treatment or condition label means: allogeneic hematopoietic cell transplantation with graft depleted of TCRalphabeta T cells and CD19 B cells. The children who served as transplant recipients had been given grafts of TCRalphabeta/CD19-depleted allogeneic hematopoietic cells. Recombination linked TRBV5-1 to TRBJ2-1, and possibly TRBD1, on 5 matching bases. This clonotype originated in a girl aged 2 to 9 with Fanconi anemia, due to receive a stem cell transplant. The material was PBMCs, obtained before TCRalphabeta/CD19-depleted stem cell transplant. The CDR3 protein sequence reads: CASSWPGADEQFF. The DNA is TGCGCCAGCAGCTGGCCTGGGGCTGATGAGCAGTTCTTC.